This T cell receptor (beta chain) was profiled in a study of cytomegalovirus exposure and HLA in healthy donors. Whole-study results and caveats: In vitro experiments confirmed that three CMV-associated chains were specific for CMV antigens. A list of 150 to 200 TCR beta chains associated with cytomegalovirus was given.

Primers: 60 Vbeta forward and 13 Jbeta reverse. Method: immunoSEQ multiplex PCR; TCRdb's copy keeps in-frame clones and lacks some. This sample carries tens of thousands of clones, over 70% of them seen once, and the ten largest clones take approximately 7.6%. Germline CDR1 reads SGHVS; CDR2 reads FQNEAQ. V gave up 0 bases and J gave up 1 base, with 6 bases separating them. The CDR3 consists of 14 residues. Worth noting for this clone: The target antigen is unknown.

The receptor was isolated from a man in his 60s in good health and CMV-seropositive. The chain links TRBV7-8 to TRBJ1-1, with a weak D call TRBD1 (5 bases). The sequenced sample consisted of PBMCs. The CDR3 here is CASSLAGGNTEAFF. In nucleotides, the CDR3 is TGTGCCAGCAGCTTAGCGGGGGGGAACACTGAAGCTTTCTTT.